A selection of T cell receptor beta chains follows, all from one sample in a study of intratumoral heterogeneity in liver cancer. The method was immunoSEQ multiplex PCR; TCRdb's version includes in-frame clones alone and lacks a portion of them. The sample includes about 6,200 clones, over 55% seen only once; the top ten take around 40%. Specimen: tumor tissue, collected before any cancer treatment. These TCRs come from an older woman with hepatocellular carcinoma. Both conserved end residues are part of each CDR3. The D gene is left open where the match is weak. Rows may omit the clone size; those that give it use once, few, many or a size class.

.,TRBV29-1,.,TRBJ2-5,TGCAGCGTTGAAGGTCAGGGGACCGGGACCCAGTACTTC,CSVEGQGTGTQYF
.,TRBV28,.,TRBJ2-5,TGTGCCAGCAGATCCATTGATCAAGAGACCCAGTACTTC,CASRSIDQETQYF
.,TRBV7-8,TRBD1,TRBJ1-2,TGTGCCAGCAGCCGGGACAGTAACTATGGCTACACCTTC,CASSRDSNYGYTF
.,TRBV3-1/TRBV3-2,.,TRBJ1-2,TGTGCCAGCAGCTTTTTAACAGACAGGTGGGACGGCTACACCTTC,CASSFLTDRWDGYTF
.,TRBV5-4,TRBD1,TRBJ2-3,TGTGCCAGCAGCCCTTTAGCAGGGGGCGCGACAGATACGCAGTATTTT,CASSPLAGGATDTQYF
medium-sized,TRBV10-1,TRBD1,TRBJ1-5,TGCGCCAGGCCGGGACAGGGAAATCAGCCCCAGCATTTT,CARPGQGNQPQHF
.,TRBV24-1,TRBD1,TRBJ1-2,TGTGCCACCAGTGACACAGGACAGGTCGACTATGGCTACACCTTC,CATSDTGQVDYGYTF
large,TRBV7-9,.,TRBJ2-5,TGTGCCAGCAGCCTACAAGGGGTAGAGACCCAGTACTTC,CASSLQGVETQYF
.,TRBV30,.,TRBJ1-1,TGTGCCTGGAGTTCCTGGGGAGGGACGAAGACTGAAGCTTTCTTT,CAWSSWGGTKTEAFF
.,TRBV5-5,.,TRBJ1-1,TGTGCCAGCAGCTACAGGGCCACGAACACTGAAGCTTTCTTT,CASSYRATNTEAFF
.,TRBV5-1,.,TRBJ1-1,TGCGCCAGCAGCAAGACAGAAAACACTGAAGCTTTCTTT,CASSKTENTEAFF
medium-sized,TRBV7-8,.,TRBJ2-1,TGTGCCAGCAGCTTAGAGCCGGGCCTAGACTACAATGAGCAGTTCTTC,CASSLEPGLDYNEQFF
.,TRBV6-4,.,TRBJ2-6,TGTGCCAGCAAAGGCGGTCCCGGGGCCAACGTCCTGACTTTC,CASKGGPGANVLTF
.,TRBV28,TRBD1,TRBJ1-1,TGTGCCAGCAGTGACGCCGGGACAGGGGGCTTAACTGAAGCTTTCTTT,CASSDAGTGGLTEAFF
.,TRBV25-1,.,TRBJ1-1,TGTGCCAGCAGCGGCGGGGCTCGAGCTTTCTTT,CASSGGARAFF
.,TRBV2,TRBD2,TRBJ2-7,TGTGCCAGCATTCTAGCGGGAGGGCCCAGCGAGCAGTACTTC,CASILAGGPSEQYF
.,TRBV28,.,TRBJ1-3,TGTGCCAGCAGTTTTCCTGGAAACACCATATATTTT,CASSFPGNTIYF
.,TRBV19,.,TRBJ2-3,TGTGCCAGTAGCACCCGCAGGGGAGGACACACAGATACGCAGTATTTT,CASSTRRGGHTDTQYF
.,TRBV28,.,TRBJ1-1,TGTGCCAGCATAAGCCAAAGCACTGAAGCTTTCTTT,CASISQSTEAFF
.,TRBV7-6,.,TRBJ2-5,TGTGCCAGCAGCTTAGGGACACGAGCGACCCAGTACTTC,CASSLGTRATQYF
.,TRBV5-6,TRBD1,TRBJ1-1,TGTGCCAGCAGCTTGACGGGACAGGGAGGAGGCAAAGCTTTCTTT,CASSLTGQGGGKAFF
.,TRBV10-3,TRBD1,TRBJ2-1,TGTGCCATCAGTGAGTCGACAGGGGGCGCGAGTCTCAATGAGCAGTTCTTC,CAISESTGGASLNEQFF
few,TRBV7-9,TRBD1,TRBJ2-3,TGTGCCAGCAGCCCGGACAGGTATAGCACAGATACGCAGTATTTT,CASSPDRYSTDTQYF
.,TRBV28,.,TRBJ2-7,TGTGCCAGCAGTGCCCCGACCTACGAGCAGTACTTC,CASSAPTYEQYF
few,TRBV6-5,.,TRBJ2-7,TGTGCCAGCAGGAGCCTTTCCTACGAGCAGTACTTC,CASRSLSYEQYF
.,TRBV24-1,.,TRBJ2-3,TGTGCCACCAGTGATTCGACCACAGATACGCAGTATTTT,CATSDSTTDTQYF
.,TRBV5-1,TRBD1,TRBJ1-2,TGCGCCAGCACCTCCCAGGGACAGGGGGCGCCAGGCTACACCTTC,CASTSQGQGAPGYTF
.,TRBV6-5,.,TRBJ2-7,TGTGCCAGCAGTTTGACTAAGTCGGGTCGGAACGAGCAGTACTTC,CASSLTKSGRNEQYF
.,TRBV7-9,TRBD2,TRBJ2-3,TGTGCCAGCAGCCCCCTAGCGGGGGGGGGCACAGATACGCAGTATTTT,CASSPLAGGGTDTQYF
.,TRBV7-9,.,TRBJ2-1,TGTGCCAGCAGCTTATCGAAGAATGAGCAGTTCTTC,CASSLSKNEQFF
.,TRBV6-5,.,TRBJ1-4,TGTGCCAGCAGTTACTCGCCAGGACCAGGTGGTGAAAAACTGTTTTTT,CASSYSPGPGGEKLFF
.,TRBV29-1,TRBD1,TRBJ2-2,TGCAGCGTTGCTGGGCAGGGGGTGACCGGGGAGCTGTTTTTT,CSVAGQGVTGELFF
few,TRBV2,.,TRBJ1-5,TGTGCCAGCAGATCGGGGGGGCAGCCCCAGCATTTT,CASRSGGQPQHF
.,TRBV4-2,TRBD2,TRBJ2-1,TGTGCCAGCGCAGAGACTAGCGGACCCTACAATGAGCAGTTCTTC,CASAETSGPYNEQFF
.,TRBV5-6,.,TRBJ1-3,TGTGCCAGCAGCTTCAGGGGATTTGCTGGAAACACCATATATTTT,CASSFRGFAGNTIYF
.,TRBV6-6,TRBD1,TRBJ2-7,TGTGCCAGCAGTCCGCCTGACAGGGGGCTCTACGAGCAGTACTTC,CASSPPDRGLYEQYF
.,TRBV27,.,TRBJ2-7,TGTGCCAGCAGTCAAAGTAGCCACGAGCAGTACTTC,CASSQSSHEQYF
.,TRBV5-1,TRBD2,TRBJ2-3,TGCGCCAGCAGCCGGGGACTAGCGGGGCGCACAGATACGCAGTATTTT,CASSRGLAGRTDTQYF
few,TRBV2,.,TRBJ2-7,TGTGCCAGCAGTGAGGGACCCACCTACGAGCAGTACTTC,CASSEGPTYEQYF
.,TRBV10-3,TRBD1,TRBJ2-7,TGTGCCATCAGCGATCAGCAGGGGGACGAGCAGTACTTC,CAISDQQGDEQYF
few,TRBV6-5,.,TRBJ1-6,TGTGCCAGCAGTTCCCACTTACTCCACCTCCACTTT,CASSSHLLHLHF
.,TRBV10-3,.,TRBJ2-7,TGTGCCATCAGTGAGTCGGCCGCGCTGGCCTACGAGCAGTACTTC,CAISESAALAYEQYF
.,TRBV7-9,.,TRBJ2-3,TGTGCCAGCAGCCCCATTTTGAATACGCAGTATTTT,CASSPILNTQYF
once,TRBV28,.,TRBJ1-2,TGTGCCAGCAGTCCAGGGGATGGCTACACCTTC,CASSPGDGYTF
once,TRBV7-3,.,TRBJ2-3,TGTGCCAGCAGCGCCGTTCTGGGGGTAGGCGCAGATACGCAGTATTTT,CASSAVLGVGADTQYF
.,TRBV9,TRBD1,TRBJ2-5,TGTGCCAGCAGCGAGAGGACAGGGGCAGAGACCCAGTACTTC,CASSERTGAETQYF
few,TRBV28,TRBD2,TRBJ2-1,TGTGCCAGCACCAACCAACGTTGGCGGGGGGCGAACAATGAGCAGTTCTTC,CASTNQRWRGANNEQFF
.,TRBV4-1,TRBD1,TRBJ2-7,TGCGCCAGCAGCCAAGAAGGAGGACAGGGGGCGCTTGGGACCTACGAGCAGTACTTC,CASSQEGGQGALGTYEQYF
few,TRBV28,.,TRBJ2-7,TGTGCCAGCAGGATTGACAGCTCCTACGAGCAGTACTTC,CASRIDSSYEQYF
.,TRBV12-3/TRBV12-4,.,TRBJ2-2,TGTGCCAGCAGTTTAAAGGCATTCGGGGAGCTGTTTTTT,CASSLKAFGELFF
.,TRBV5-5,.,TRBJ2-7,TGTGCCAGCAGTTCCGACTCACCCTACGAGCAGTACTTC,CASSSDSPYEQYF
once,TRBV9,.,TRBJ1-2,TGTGCCAGCAGCTACTCCGACCCTCCGGGCCATGGCTACACCTTC,CASSYSDPPGHGYTF
.,TRBV6-1,.,TRBJ2-2,TGTGCCAGCAGTGACCGAGGGGCCGGGGAGCTGTTTTTT,CASSDRGAGELFF
few,TRBV19,TRBD1,TRBJ2-1,TGTGCCAGTTCCGGGACAGGGGGGAATGAGCAGTTCTTC,CASSGTGGNEQFF
.,TRBV9,TRBD2,TRBJ2-6,TGTGCCAGCAGCGTAGGTTCCGGACTAGCGGGAGCCTACTCTGGGGCCAACGTCCTGACTTTC,CASSVGSGLAGAYSGANVLTF
.,TRBV10-3,.,TRBJ2-5,TGTGCCATCACCGCAGGGTCGACAGAAAAAGAGACCCAGTACTTC,CAITAGSTEKETQYF
.,TRBV30,.,TRBJ2-1,TGTGCCTGGAGTCACACTGACAATGAGCAGTTCTTC,CAWSHTDNEQFF
.,TRBV2,.,TRBJ2-1,TGTGCCAGCAAAGGCAGGGAAAGAATTGGCAATGAGCAGTTCTTC,CASKGRERIGNEQFF